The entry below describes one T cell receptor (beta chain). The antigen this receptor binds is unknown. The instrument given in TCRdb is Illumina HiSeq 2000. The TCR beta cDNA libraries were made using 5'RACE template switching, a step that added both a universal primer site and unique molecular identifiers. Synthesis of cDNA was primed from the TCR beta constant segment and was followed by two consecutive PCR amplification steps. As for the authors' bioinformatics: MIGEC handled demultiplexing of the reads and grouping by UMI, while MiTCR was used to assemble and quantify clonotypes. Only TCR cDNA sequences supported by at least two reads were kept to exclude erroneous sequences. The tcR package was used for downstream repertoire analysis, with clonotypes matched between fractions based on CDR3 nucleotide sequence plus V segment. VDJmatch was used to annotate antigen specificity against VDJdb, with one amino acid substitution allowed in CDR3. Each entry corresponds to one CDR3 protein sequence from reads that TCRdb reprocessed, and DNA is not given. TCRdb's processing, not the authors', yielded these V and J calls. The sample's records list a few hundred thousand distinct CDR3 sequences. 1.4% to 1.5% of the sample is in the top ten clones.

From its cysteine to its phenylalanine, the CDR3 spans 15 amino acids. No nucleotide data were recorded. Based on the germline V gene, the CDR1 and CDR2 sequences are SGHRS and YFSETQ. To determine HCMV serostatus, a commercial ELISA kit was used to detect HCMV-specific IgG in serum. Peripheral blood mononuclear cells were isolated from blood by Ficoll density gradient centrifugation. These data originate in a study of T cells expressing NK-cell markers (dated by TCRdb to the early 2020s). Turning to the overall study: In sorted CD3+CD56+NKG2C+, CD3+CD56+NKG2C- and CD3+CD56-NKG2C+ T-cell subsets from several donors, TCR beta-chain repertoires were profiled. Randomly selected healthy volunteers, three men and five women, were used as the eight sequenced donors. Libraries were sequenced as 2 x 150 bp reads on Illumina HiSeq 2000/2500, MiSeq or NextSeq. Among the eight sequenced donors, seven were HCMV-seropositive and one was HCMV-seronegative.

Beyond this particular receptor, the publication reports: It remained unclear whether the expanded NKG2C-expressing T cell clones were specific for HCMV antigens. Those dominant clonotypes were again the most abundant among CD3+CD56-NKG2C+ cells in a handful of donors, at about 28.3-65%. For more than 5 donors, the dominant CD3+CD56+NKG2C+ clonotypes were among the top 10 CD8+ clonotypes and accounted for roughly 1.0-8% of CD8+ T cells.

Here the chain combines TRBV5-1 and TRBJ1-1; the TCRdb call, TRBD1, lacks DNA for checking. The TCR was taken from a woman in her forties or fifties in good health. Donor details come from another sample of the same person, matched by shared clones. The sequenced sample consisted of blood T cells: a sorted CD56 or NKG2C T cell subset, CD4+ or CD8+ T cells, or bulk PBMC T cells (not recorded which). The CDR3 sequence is CASSSGMGADTEAFF.